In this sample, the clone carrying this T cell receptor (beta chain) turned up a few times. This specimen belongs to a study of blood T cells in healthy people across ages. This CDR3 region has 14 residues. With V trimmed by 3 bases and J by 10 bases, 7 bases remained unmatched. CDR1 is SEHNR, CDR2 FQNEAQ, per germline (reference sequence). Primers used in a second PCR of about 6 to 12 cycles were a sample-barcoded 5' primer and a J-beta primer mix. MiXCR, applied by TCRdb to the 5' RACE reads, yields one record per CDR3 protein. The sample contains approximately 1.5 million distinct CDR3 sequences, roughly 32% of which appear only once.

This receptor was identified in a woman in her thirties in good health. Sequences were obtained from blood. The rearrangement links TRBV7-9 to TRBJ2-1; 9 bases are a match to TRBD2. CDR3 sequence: CASSFAAGGWEQFF. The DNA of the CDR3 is TGTGCCAGCAGCTTCGCAGCGGGGGGATGGGAGCAGTTCTTC.